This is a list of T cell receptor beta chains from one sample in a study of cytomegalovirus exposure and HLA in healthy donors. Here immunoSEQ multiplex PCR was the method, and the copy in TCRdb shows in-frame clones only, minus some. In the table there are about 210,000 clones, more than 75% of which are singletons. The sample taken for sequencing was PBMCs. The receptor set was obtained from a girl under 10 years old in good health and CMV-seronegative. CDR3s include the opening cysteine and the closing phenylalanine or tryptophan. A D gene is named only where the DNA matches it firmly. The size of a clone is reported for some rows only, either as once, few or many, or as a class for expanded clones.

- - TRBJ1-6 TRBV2 TGTGCCAGCAGTGAAGGGCTTCTCGGGTATAATTCACCCCTCCACTTT CASSEGLLGYNSPLHF
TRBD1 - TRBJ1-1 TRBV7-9 TGTGCCAGCAGCTCGGGACAGCCGAACACTGAAGCTTTCTTT CASSSGQPNTEAFF
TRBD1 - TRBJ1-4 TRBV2 TGTGCCAGCAGTTTCCGGACAGGGAGGATTGAAAAACTGTTTTTT CASSFRTGRIEKLFF
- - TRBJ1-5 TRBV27 TGTGCCAGCAGTTTAGGTCGAGGGAGCCAGCCCCAGCATTTT CASSLGRGSQPQHF
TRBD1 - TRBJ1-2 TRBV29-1 TGCAGCGTTGAATTTTTATGGACAGGGGTTTATGGCTACACCTTC CSVEFLWTGVYGYTF
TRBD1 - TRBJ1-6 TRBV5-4 TGTGCCAGCAGCTTGGGAATAAACAGGGGCCGAGATTCACCCCTCCACTTT CASSLGINRGRDSPLHF
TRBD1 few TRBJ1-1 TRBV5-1 TGCGCCAGCAGCTGGTTGGCCGGGACAGGTGAAGCTTTCTTT CASSWLAGTGEAFF
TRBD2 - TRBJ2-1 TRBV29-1 TGCAGCGTTCCACGGGCAGCGGGACCTTACAATGAGCAGTTCTTC CSVPRAAGPYNEQFF
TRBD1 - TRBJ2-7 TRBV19 TGTGCCAGTAGGGCCGGGACAGTTGATGTTCCCTACGAGCAGTACTTC CASRAGTVDVPYEQYF
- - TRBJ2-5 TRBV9 TGTGCCAGCAGCGTAGTTAGTAGTAGCGAGACCCAGTACTTC CASSVVSSSETQYF
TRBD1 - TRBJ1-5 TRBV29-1 TGCAGCGTAAAGGGGGCTTATCAGCCCCAGCATTTT CSVKGAYQPQHF
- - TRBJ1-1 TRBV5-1 TGCGCCAGCAGCCGGCCCCCTTCGGGGAACACTGAAGCTTTCTTT CASSRPPSGNTEAFF
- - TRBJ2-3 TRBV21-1 TGTGCCAACGAAGACCTAGCGGGAGGGGCAGATACGCAGTATTTT CANEDLAGGADTQYF